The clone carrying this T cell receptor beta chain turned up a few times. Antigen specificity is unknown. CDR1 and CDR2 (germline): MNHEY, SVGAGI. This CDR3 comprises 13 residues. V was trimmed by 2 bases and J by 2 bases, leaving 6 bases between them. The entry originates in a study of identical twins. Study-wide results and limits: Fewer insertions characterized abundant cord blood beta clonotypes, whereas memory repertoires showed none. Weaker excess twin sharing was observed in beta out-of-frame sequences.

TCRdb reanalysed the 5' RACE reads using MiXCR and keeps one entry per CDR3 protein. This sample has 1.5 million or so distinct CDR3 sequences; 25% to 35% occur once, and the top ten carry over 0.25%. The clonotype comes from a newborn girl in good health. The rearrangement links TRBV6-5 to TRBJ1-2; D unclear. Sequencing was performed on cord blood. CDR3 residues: CASSYADNYGYTF. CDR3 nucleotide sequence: TGTGCCAGCAGTTACGCGGACAACTATGGCTACACCTTC.